This entry lists 11 T cell receptor beta chains sequenced from one sample in a study of a mutant IDH1 vaccine in newly diagnosed glioma. Time point here: week 23, last vaccination. The content of each vaccine dose was 300 ug of mutant IDH1 20-mer peptide, and topical imiquimod accompanied it. The antigens of these receptors remain unknown. Profiled with immunoSEQ multiplex PCR; TCRdb holds only in-frame clones, not every one. The table records some 70,000 clones, over 70% of them present only once. Sequenced here: PBMCs, sampled from a glioma patient whose treatment included an IDH1 peptide vaccine. The receptor set was obtained from a man aged 18 to 29 with glioma.

This clone was observed a single time. The chain combines TRBV7-9 with TRBJ1-2; TRBD1 is a possible D gene (6 bases). The CDR3 loop spans 17 amino acids. V was shortened by 5 bases and J by 3 bases, with 22 bases between the two germline ends. The germline V gene encodes CDR1 SEHNR and CDR2 FQNEAQ (reference sequence). CDR3: CASSPPPEGEGDYGYTF. For the CDR3, the DNA is TGTGCCAGCAGCCCCCCCCCGGAGGGGGAAGGGGACTATGGCTACACCTTC.

This chain joins TRBV10-2 and TRBJ1-1; tentatively, D is TRBD1 (5 bases). Trimming took off 0 bases at V and 0 bases at J, with 14 bases between the two ends. This CDR3 has 17 residues. CDR1 and CDR2 from the germline V gene are WSHSY and SAAADI. The CDR3 nucleotides read TGCGCCAGCAGTGAGTCCGGGAAGGGGTATATGAACACTGAAGCTTTCTTT. Amino acid sequence: CASSESGKGYMNTEAFF.

The chain combines TRBV29-1 with TRBJ2-1, with 7 bases matching TRBD2. The germline gives CDR1 SQVTM, CDR2 ANQGSEA. Trimming at V came to 7 bases and at J to 3 bases, leaving 6 bases not matched to a gene. The CDR3 spans 13 residues. CDR3 sequence: CSALRDYYNEQFF. CDR3 bases: TGCAGCGCTCTCCGGGACTACTACAATGAGCAGTTCTTC.

The rearrangement joins TRBV4-1 to TRBJ1-1, with 7 nucleotides matching TRBD1. This CDR3 spans 16 amino acids. V lost 4 bases to trimming and J lost 2 bases; unmatched junction nucleotides: 10. Germline CDR1 is MGHRA and CDR2 is YSYEKL. CDR3 protein: CASSLLRQGTNTEAFF. CDR3 bases: TGCGCCAGCAGCCTCCTACGACAGGGAACAAACACTGAAGCTTTCTTT.

The rearrangement links TRBV15 to TRBJ2-3; a weak D match, TRBD2 (5 bases). The V gene's germline CDR1 is LNHNV and CDR2 YYDKDF (reference sequence). CDR3 length: 13 residues. V lost 4 bases to trimming and J lost 5 bases, with 10 bases between them. The DNA of the CDR3 is TGTGCCACCAGCACGCGGGCCCAAGATACGCAGTATTTT. The encoded protein is CATSTRAQDTQYF. Using reference TRBV15 and TRBJ2-3 for the parts outside the CDR3, the full variable domain is DAMVIQNPRYQVTQFGKPVTLSCSQTLNHNVMYWYQQKSSQAPKLLFHYYDKDFNNEADTPDNFQSRRPNTSFCFLDIRSPGLGDTAMYLCATSTRAQDTQYFGPGTRLTVL.

This chain joins TRBV11-2 and TRBJ2-7; D unclear. The CDR3 length is 14 residues. Trimming pared 1 base from V and 3 bases from J, leaving 10 bases between. From germline, CDR1 is SGHAT and CDR2 FQNNGV. The CDR3 coding sequence is TGTGCCAGCAGCTTAGGGGTAGAGTACTACGAGCAGTACTTC. As protein: CASSLGVEYYEQYF. Complete variable domain (other parts from reference TRBV11-2 and TRBJ2-7): EAGVAQSPRYKIIEKRQSVAFWCNPISGHATLYWYQQILGQGPKLLIQFQNNGVVDDSQLPKDRFSAERLKGVDSTLKIQPAKLEDSAVYLCASSLGVEYYEQYFGPGTRLTVT.

The chain couples TRBV4-3 to TRBJ1-1, with D unclear. Germline V gives CDR1 LGHNA, CDR2 YSLEER. V was cut by 0 bases and J by 6 bases, with 14 bases left in between. The CDR3 sequence is 15 residues long. CDR3 nucleotides: TGCGCCAGCAGCCAAGACAGTAGAAGTATAGCTGAAGCTTTCTTT. Encoded protein: CASSQDSRSIAEAFF.

This clone was counted once. The rearrangement uses TRBV7-8 and TRBJ1-6; no clear D. This CDR3 is built from 12 residues. Germline CDR1 SGHVS, CDR2 FQNEAQ. Trimming took 3 bases from V and 9 from J, leaving 6 bases between them. In nucleotides, the CDR3 is TGTGCCAGCAGCTTCAGAGGTTCACCCCTCCACTTT. Translation gives CASSFRGSPLHF.

The chain combines TRBV2 with TRBJ1-1, with 7 bases aligning to TRBD1. Germline assignment: CDR1 SNHLY and CDR2 FYNNEI. J was trimmed by 3 bases and V by 6 bases; bases with no gene match: 7. There are 14 residues in the CDR3. This CDR3 reads CASRRGQTDTEAFF. The CDR3 DNA sequence: TGTGCCAGCAGGAGGGGACAGACCGACACTGAAGCTTTCTTT.

V and J are TRBV7-9 and TRBJ2-1; D is uncertain. Per the germline V gene, CDR1 is SEHNR and CDR2 is FQNEAQ (reference sequence). V lost 8 bases and J 6 bases, leaving 8 bases between the germline ends. The CDR3 sequence is 11 residues long. The CDR3 loop reads CASQWGNEQFF. The CDR3 region has the DNA TGTGCCAGCCAATGGGGCAATGAGCAGTTCTTC.

V usage is TRBV27 and J usage is TRBJ2-1, with TRBD1 identical over 8 bases. This CDR3 comprises 13 residues. CDR1 is MNHEY, CDR2 SMNVEV, per germline (reference sequence). The V and J ends lost 2 bases and 8 bases, in that order; junction bases with no gene match: 2. CDR3: CASSLRQGYEQFF. CDR3 coding DNA: TGTGCCAGCAGTTTACGACAGGGGTATGAGCAGTTCTTC.